This T cell receptor beta chain is from a study of cytomegalovirus exposure and HLA in healthy donors. Study-wide context: A previous analysis identified 90 million to 140 million unique TCR beta sequences derived from around 200 million T cells.

Healthy people donating bone marrow made up the donors. A remark on this clone: Antigen: not known.

Study-wide results and caveats: A later analysis linked a missense variant in DCLRE1C to the trimming of TCR beta V and J genes.

13 Jbeta primers and 60 Vbeta primers were used for the PCR. In the original analysis: Around 10 million shared chains were among some 75 million unique TCR beta chains counted in a later analysis. TCRdb's table, derived via immunoSEQ multiplex PCR, lists solely in-frame clones and lacks some. V, J and clone size are those of that table, while D and trimming were read from the DNA. The sample has approximately 160,000 clones; approximately 80% are singletons. Material for sequencing was PBMCs. This TCR was sampled from a woman between 45 and 60 years old in good health and CMV-seropositive.

CDR3 sequence reads: CASRSGLRTDTQYF. For the CDR3, the DNA is TGTGCCAGCAGATCTGGGCTCCGCACAGATACGCAGTATTTT. V gene TRBV7-2 combines with J gene TRBJ2-3; D is unresolved. Trimming removed 6 bases at V and 1 base at J, with 11 bases between. The CDR3 runs 14 residues. Germline-derived CDR1 and CDR2 are SGHTA and FQGNSA. Using reference TRBV7-2 and TRBJ2-3 for the parts outside the CDR3, the full variable domain is GAGVSQSPSNKVTEKGKDVELRCDPISGHTALYWYRQSLGQGLEFLIYFQGNSAPDKSGLPSDRFSAERTGGSVSTLTIQRTQQEDSAVYLCASRSGLRTDTQYFGPGTRLTVL.